The 18 T cell receptor beta chains in this list originate from one sample, sequenced in a study of blood T cell repertoires in COVID-19. Measured with immunoSEQ multiplex PCR; TCRdb has only the in-frame clones, and not every one. Of about 90,000 clones listed, roughly 92% were seen once; the top ten hold about 6.3%. The sample was peripheral blood. These receptors all come from a woman aged 55-75 years with active COVID-19.

The rearrangement links TRBV5-1 to TRBJ2-5, with TRBD2 matching over 10 bases. Trimming removed 6 bases from V and 3 bases from J; junction bases left unmatched: 11. The CDR3 spans 16 residues. The germline V gene encodes CDR1 SGHRS and CDR2 YFSETQ. The CDR3 coding sequence is TGCGCCAGCAACCTTGGTGCTAGCGGGGGAGAAGAGACCCAGTACTTC. It codes for CASNLGASGGEETQYF.

V and J are TRBV5-1 and TRBJ2-5; 10 bases match TRBD2. The CDR3 is 15 amino acids. Unmatched junction bases numbered 8, after V lost 8 bases and J lost 1 base. The germline gives CDR1 SGHRS, CDR2 YFSETQ. CDR3 DNA: TGCGCCAGTCATACCCTAGCGGGAGTCCAAGAGACCCAGTACTTC. Translated, it gives CASHTLAGVQETQYF.

Here the CDR3 reads CASRPAGGLNTEAFF. CDR3 coding DNA: TGTGCCAGCAGGCCGGCGGGTGGGCTGAACACTGAAGCTTTCTTT. The chain links TRBV6-5 to TRBJ1-1; no clear D gene. From germline, CDR1 is MNHEY and CDR2 SVGAGI. CDR3 length: 15 amino acids. V gave up 6 bases and J gave up 0 bases, with 14 bases separating them.

J is TRBJ2-5 and V is TRBV24-1; 11 bases map to TRBD2. Germline CDR1 reads KGHDR; CDR2 reads SFDVKD. V trimming: 4 bases; J trimming: 5 bases; junction bases outside the gene matches: 8. The CDR3 covers 16 residues. The DNA for the CDR3 is TGTGCCACCAGTGACACCACTAGCGGGAGATTCGAGACCCAGTACTTC. Translating it yields CATSDTTSGRFETQYF.

The V gene is TRBV19, the J gene TRBJ2-1; TRBD2 matches at 8 bases. V lost 4 bases, J lost 7 bases, and 6 bases stayed unmatched. This CDR3 has 14 residues. Germline V gene lookup returns CDR1 LNHDA and CDR2 SQIVND (reference sequence). The CDR3 loop is CASSNTGGLNEQFF. The DNA of the CDR3 is TGTGCCAGTAGTAACACGGGAGGGCTTAATGAGCAGTTCTTC.

CDR3 bases: TGTGCCAGTAGTATCACCCCGGGGGATAGCGGGGGACCAAGCAATGAGCAGTTCTTC. Translation gives CASSITPGDSGGPSNEQFF. The gene calls are TRBV19 and TRBJ2-1; 9 nucleotides align to TRBD2. The CDR3 totals 19 residues. Looked up from germline, CDR1 is LNHDA and CDR2 is SQIVND (reference sequence). V gave up 3 bases and J gave up 6 bases; unmatched junction bases: 18.

The chain is built from TRBV10-2 and TRBJ2-7; D may be TRBD1 (6 bases). This CDR3 has 14 residues. Per the germline V gene, CDR1 is WSHSY and CDR2 is SAAADI. V shed 4 bases and J shed 1 base, with 11 bases lying between them. DNA of the CDR3: TGCGCCAGCAGTGGGACAGAAACTTCCTACGAGCAGTACTTC. It is translated as CASSGTETSYEQYF.

Turning to this clone: Other nucleotide sequences in the sample specify the same CDR3. The rearrangement joins TRBV4-3 to TRBJ2-2, with D possibly TRBD2 on 6 matching bases. V lost 0 bases to trimming and J lost 4 bases, with 9 bases between them. CDR3 length: 15 residues. Looked up from germline, CDR1 is LGHNA and CDR2 is YSLEER. The CDR3: CASSQDPGGTGELFF. CDR3 sequence (DNA): TGCGCCAGCAGCCAAGACCCCGGGGGCACCGGGGAGCTGTTTTTT.

The J gene is TRBJ2-3, the V gene TRBV7-3, with D unresolved. Per germline, CDR1 SGHTA and CDR2 FQGTGA. This CDR3 region has 14 residues. Trimming took 0 bases from V and 5 from J, leaving 9 bases between them. The CDR3 protein is CASSLTADIDTQYF. Here the CDR3 DNA reads TGTGCCAGCAGCTTAACGGCCGACATAGATACGCAGTATTTT. The variable domain in full, with the rest retrieved from reference TRBV7-3 and TRBJ2-3, is GAGVSQTPSNKVTEKGKYVELRCDPISGHTALYWYRQSLGQGPEFLIYFQGTGAADDSGLPNDRFFAVRPEGSVSTLKIQRTERGDSAVYLCASSLTADIDTQYFGPGTRLTVL.

In its sample, this clone was seen once. This rearrangement joins TRBV7-2 to TRBJ2-2; 11 bases match TRBD2. Trimming took 7 bases from V and 7 from J; bases not matched to a gene: 11. The CDR3 totals 16 residues. Per the germline V gene, CDR1 is SGHTA and CDR2 is FQGNSA. The DNA for the CDR3 is TGTGCCAGCAACGCCGCGTCTAGCGGGGGGCGCGGGGAGCTGTTTTTT. Protein product: CASNAASSGGRGELFF.

The chain is built from TRBV5-1 and TRBJ1-2; the match to TRBD1 covers 7 bases. The CDR3 runs 15 residues. Germline V gene data show CDR1 as SGHRS and CDR2 as YFSETQ. After removal of 0 bases from V and 1 base from J, the junction contained 3 bases not matched to a gene. CDR3 sequence reads: CASSLEGANNYGYTF. The CDR3 nucleotides are TGCGCCAGCAGCTTGGAGGGGGCTAATAACTATGGCTACACCTTC. The complete variable domain, with remaining parts taken from reference TRBV5-1 and TRBJ1-2, reads KAGVTQTPRYLIKTRGQQVTLSCSPISGHRSVSWYQQTPGQGLQFLFEYFSETQRNKGNFPGRFSGRQFSNSRSEMNVSTLELGDSALYLCASSLEGANNYGYTFGSGTRLTVV.

The CDR3 loop reads CASSVGSIAGSEQFF. CDR3 nucleotides: TGTGCCAGCAGCGTAGGGTCGATAGCGGGAAGCGAGCAGTTCTTC. This sequence joins TRBV9 and TRBJ2-1; 8 nucleotides agree with TRBD2. The CDR3 is made up of 15 amino acids. The ends lost 0 bases at V and 10 bases at J; junction bases unmatched: 9. Germline lookup yields CDR1 SGDLS and CDR2 YYNGEE.

The chain recombines TRBV4-3 with TRBJ2-2; D possibly corresponds to TRBD2 (5 bases). The CDR3 runs to 16 residues. V was trimmed by 1 base and J by 6 bases, leaving 15 bases between them. Germline V CDR1 and CDR2: LGHNA, YSLEER. The CDR3 loop reads CASSQGEGPQSGELFF. The DNA of the CDR3 is TGCGCCAGCAGCCAAGGAGAGGGCCCCCAATCCGGGGAGCTGTTTTTT.

The rearrangement links TRBV3-1 (or the pseudogene TRBV3-2) to TRBJ2-2; 8 bases are a match to TRBD1. With V trimmed by 6 bases and J by 5 bases, 11 bases remained unmatched. The CDR3 runs to 16 residues. Looked up from germline, CDR1 is LGHDT and CDR2 is YNNKEL (reference sequence). CDR3 protein: CASRPEGGQGTGELFF. CDR3 bases: TGTGCCAGCAGACCCGAAGGAGGACAGGGAACCGGGGAGCTGTTTTTT.

V is TRBV6-2 or TRBV6-3 and J is TRBJ1-4; 7 bases are shared with TRBD1. Germline trimming cut 5 bases from V and 5 bases from J; bases unmatched to any gene: 5. The germline gives CDR1 MNHEY, CDR2 SVGEGT. The CDR3 is 14 amino acids. CDR3 protein: CASSTQDRNEKLFF. The CDR3 DNA follows: TGTGCCAGCAGTACCCAGGACAGGAATGAAAAACTGTTTTTT.

This sequence joins TRBV10-3 and TRBJ2-3; D possibly corresponds to TRBD2 (6 bases). Germline loops: CDR1 ENHRY, CDR2 SYGVKD. V gave up 6 bases and J gave up 2 bases, with 21 bases separating them. This CDR3 contains 17 residues. CDR3 coding DNA: TGTGCCATCAGCGTAACAGCCCAAGGAGGGTTCACAGATACGCAGTATTTT. It translates to CAISVTAQGGFTDTQYF.

The gene calls are TRBV9 and TRBJ2-1; TRBD2 matches at 8 bases. V was clipped by 0 bases and J by 1 base; unmatched bases: 3. Germline values: CDR1 SGDLS, CDR2 YYNGEE. The CDR3 has 16 residues. CDR3 sequence (DNA): TGTGCCAGCAGCGTAGCGGGAGGGGGGTCCTACAATGAGCAGTTCTTC. Amino acids: CASSVAGGGSYNEQFF.

The rearrangement links TRBV12-3 or TRBV12-4 to TRBJ2-7, with 7 nucleotides matching TRBD1. After removal of 5 bases from V and 3 bases from J, the junction contained 4 bases not matched to a gene. There are 13 residues in the CDR3. The DNA of the CDR3 is TGTGCCAGCAGTAGGGACAGAGACTACGAGCAGTACTTC. Encoded protein: CASSRDRDYEQYF.